Shown below are 16 T cell receptor beta chains from a single sample sequenced in a study of blood T cell repertoires in COVID-19. The table came from immunoSEQ multiplex PCR; TCRdb's copy has only in-frame clones and leaves some out. This sample has some 270,000 clones, with around 84% found just once. The specimen sequenced was PBMCs or T cells enriched from blood (not recorded which). These receptors were obtained from a woman between 50 and 59 years old who had been exposed to COVID-19.

The rearrangement uses TRBV18 and TRBJ2-7; D ambiguous. The germline V gene encodes CDR1 KGHSH and CDR2 LQKENI. The length of the CDR3 is 13 residues. The V end was cut by 3 bases, the J end by 6 bases, with 12 bases between. The CDR3 DNA sequence: TGTGCCAGCTCACCTTCTGGTGGAGTCGAGCAGTACTTC. Residues: CASSPSGGVEQYF. The full variable domain, its missing parts supplied by reference TRBV18 and TRBJ2-7, is NAGVMQNPRHLVRRRGQEARLRCSPMKGHSHVYWYRQLPEEGLKFMVYLQKENIIDESGMPKERFSAEFPKEGPSILRIQQVVRGDSAAYFCASSPSGGVEQYFGPGTRLTVT.

The chain carries TRBV29-1 and TRBJ2-5; 8 bases agree with TRBD1. The germline CDR1 and CDR2 sequences are SQVTM and ANQGSEA. This CDR3 region has 13 residues. Trimming at V came to 6 bases and at J to 5 bases, leaving 8 bases not matched to a gene. This CDR3 is CSVGTGRTETQYF. For the CDR3, the DNA is TGCAGCGTCGGGACAGGTCGAACCGAGACCCAGTACTTC.

The chain combines TRBV5-4 with TRBJ2-7; no firm D call. Trimming stripped 2 bases from V and 2 bases from J, with 8 bases between. Germline CDR1 and CDR2: SGHNT and YYREEE (reference sequence). The CDR3 consists of 13 residues. Here the CDR3 reads CASSFEVAYEQYF. CDR3 nucleotides: TGTGCCAGCAGCTTTGAGGTCGCCTACGAGCAGTACTTC.

This clone came up a few times. This chain links TRBV11-1 with TRBJ2-3, with TRBD1 as a possible D gene (7 bases). CDR1 and CDR2 from the germline V gene are SGHAT and FQDESV (reference sequence). This CDR3 region has 16 residues. V lost 6 bases to trimming and J lost 5 bases, with 21 bases between them. Here the CDR3 DNA reads TGTGCCAGCAGACAGGACGGACCAGGGGGGAGAGATACGCAGTATTTT. Its translation: CASRQDGPGGRDTQYF.

V and J are TRBV3-1 (or the pseudogene TRBV3-2) and TRBJ1-1, with a possible D match to TRBD1 (6 bases). The CDR3 is 12 amino acids. V shed 6 bases and J shed 11 bases, with 16 bases lying between them. CDR1 and CDR2 from the germline V gene are LGHDT and YNNKEL (reference sequence). DNA for the CDR3: TGTGCCAGCAGTCCCCCAGGGGCGGGCGCTTTCTTT. This codes for CASSPPGAGAFF.

The chain couples TRBV30 to TRBJ1-4, with 9 bases lining up with TRBD1. Germline V gene data show CDR1 as GTSNPN and CDR2 as SVGIG (reference sequence). The CDR3 loop spans 14 amino acids. V shed 3 bases and J 8 bases; nucleotides not matched to a gene: 7. This chain's CDR3 is CAWRGGQGQEKLFF. CDR3 DNA sequence: TGTGCCTGGAGGGGGGGACAGGGCCAAGAAAAACTGTTTTTT.

The chain combines TRBV10-3 with TRBJ2-2, with D tentatively TRBD1 (6 bases). The CDR3 has 14 amino acids. Trimming took off 10 bases at V and 5 bases at J, with 17 bases between the two ends. CDR1 is ENHRY and CDR2 is SYGVKD in the germline V gene. This chain's CDR3 is CATSGERNTGELFF. The CDR3, as DNA: TGTGCCACCTCAGGGGAACGAAATACCGGGGAGCTGTTTTTT.

The chain combines TRBV5-5 with TRBJ2-7, with D uncertain. Trimming cost V 2 bases and J 2 bases, with 11 bases left between them. In germline, CDR1 is SGHKS, CDR2 YYEKEE (reference sequence). CDR3 length equals 14 residues. This CDR3 is CASSFSSATYEQYF. The CDR3 nucleotides are TGTGCCAGCAGCTTTAGCAGTGCTACCTACGAGCAGTACTTC.

This clone showed up just once. V and J are TRBV3-1 (or the pseudogene TRBV3-2) and TRBJ1-2; D may be TRBD1 (5 bases). CDR3 length: 16 amino acids. The V gene's germline CDR1 is LGHDT and CDR2 YNNKEL (reference sequence). V shed 0 bases and J shed 2 bases, with 13 bases lying between them. The CDR3 DNA sequence: TGTGCCAGCAGCCAAGATCGGACATACGGGAACTATGGCTACACCTTC. It codes for CASSQDRTYGNYGYTF.

The chain has TRBV12-3 or TRBV12-4 and TRBJ1-1; 7 bases are a match to TRBD1. The J segment lost 4 bases and the V segment lost 7 bases, leaving 6 bases of the junction unmatched. The CDR3 runs to 13 residues. The CDR3 DNA reads TGTGCCAGCACCAGAGACAGGGCCACTGAAGCTTTCTTT. Amino acids: CASTRDRATEAFF.

This chain connects TRBV12-3 or TRBV12-4 to TRBJ1-1; tentatively, D is TRBD1 (5 bases). V lost 5 bases, J lost 8 bases, and 15 bases lay in between. This CDR3 spans 13 amino acids. The CDR3 DNA sequence: TGTGCCAGCAGTAAACCACCGGGACTAGAAGCTTTCTTT. Its translation: CASSKPPGLEAFF.

The chain has TRBV5-4 and TRBJ1-6, with 8 bases matching TRBD1. Germline V lookup: CDR1 SGHNT, CDR2 YYREEE (reference sequence). The CDR3 is 15 amino acids. With V trimmed by 6 bases and J by 3 bases, 5 bases remained unmatched. The CDR3 bases are TGTGCCAGCACCTCAGGACAGGGCTATAATTCACCCCTCCACTTT. Protein: CASTSGQGYNSPLHF.

The chain carries TRBV10-2 and TRBJ2-6; TRBD1 matches at 8 bases. Germline CDR1 is WSHSY and CDR2 is SAAADI. The CDR3 loop spans 18 amino acids. V was clipped by 4 bases and J by 1 base; unmatched bases: 9. The CDR3 here is CASSGSRTGTSGANVLTF. Here the CDR3 DNA reads TGCGCCAGCAGTGGCTCTCGGACAGGGACATCTGGGGCCAACGTCCTGACTTTC.

This chain links TRBV24-1 with TRBJ1-2; TRBD1 might be the D (6 bases). V was cut by 5 bases and J by 6 bases, with 24 bases left in between. Germline V gene data show CDR1 as KGHDR and CDR2 as SFDVKD. CDR3 length: 17 residues. CDR3 sequence (DNA): TGTGCCACCAGTGTTTGGGCCCTGACAGGCCCGGGCGATGGCTACACCTTC. It yields the protein CATSVWALTGPGDGYTF.

The chain combines TRBV7-2 with TRBJ1-6, with 7 nucleotides matching TRBD1. V lost 4 bases, J lost 9 bases, and 6 bases stayed unmatched. The germline gives CDR1 SGHTA, CDR2 FQGNSA. This CDR3 has 14 amino acids. Here the CDR3 DNA reads TGTGCCAGCAGCTCAGGGGGGAGGAGTTCACCCCTCCACTTT. This codes for CASSSGGRSSPLHF.

The CDR3 nucleotides are TGCGCCAGCAGCCAAGATAGGGGGACGGGCAATGAGCAGTTCTTC. Encoded protein: CASSQDRGTGNEQFF. The rearrangement joins TRBV4-3 to TRBJ2-1; maybe TRBD1 (6 bases). The CDR3 length is 15 residues. Germline assignment: CDR1 LGHNA and CDR2 YSLEER. V lost 0 bases, J lost 6 bases, and 12 bases lay in between.